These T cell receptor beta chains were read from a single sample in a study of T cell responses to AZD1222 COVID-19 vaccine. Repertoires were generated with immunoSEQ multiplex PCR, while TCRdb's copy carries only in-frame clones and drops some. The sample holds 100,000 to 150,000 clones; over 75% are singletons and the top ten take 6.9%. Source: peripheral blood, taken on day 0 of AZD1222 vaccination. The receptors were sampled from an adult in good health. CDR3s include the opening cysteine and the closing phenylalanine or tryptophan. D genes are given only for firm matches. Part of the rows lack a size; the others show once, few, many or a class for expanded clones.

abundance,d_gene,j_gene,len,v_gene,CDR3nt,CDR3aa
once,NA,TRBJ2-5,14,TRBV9,TGTGCCAGCAGCGTAAGCACAGGGCAAGAGACCCAGTACTTC,CASSVSTGQETQYF
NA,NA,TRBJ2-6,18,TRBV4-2,TGTGCCAGCAGCCAAGTTGGGGAAGGGTCGGATGGGGCCAACGTCCTGACTTTC,CASSQVGEGSDGANVLTF
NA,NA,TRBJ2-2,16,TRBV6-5,TGTGCCAGCAGTTACCTACGAGGGGGTAACACCGGGGAGCTGTTTTTT,CASSYLRGGNTGELFF
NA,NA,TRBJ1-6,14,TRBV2,TGTGCCAGCAGTGAAGGGGACGTTAATTCACCCCTCCACTTT,CASSEGDVNSPLHF
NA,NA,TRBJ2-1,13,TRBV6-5,TGTGCCAGCAGAGAGCAGGGAAACAATGAGCAGTTCTTC,CASREQGNNEQFF
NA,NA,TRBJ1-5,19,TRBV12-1,TGTGCCAGCAGCTCATCTTCGTCCGAAAGACAGGGTTGGAGTCAGCCCCAGCATTTT,CASSSSSSERQGWSQPQHF
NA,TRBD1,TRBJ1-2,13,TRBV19,TGTGCCAGTACTGACAGGGAGGTCTATGGCTACACCTTC,CASTDREVYGYTF
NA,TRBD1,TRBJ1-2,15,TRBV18,TGTGCCAGCTCACCCGGGACAGGGAATGGTGCTGGCTACACCTTC,CASSPGTGNGAGYTF
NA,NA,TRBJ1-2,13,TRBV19,TGTGCCAGTAGTGACACGGGGAACTATGGCTACACCTTC,CASSDTGNYGYTF
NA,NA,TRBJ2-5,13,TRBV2,TGTGCCAGCAGCAGAACAGGAAAAGAGACCCAGTACTTC,CASSRTGKETQYF
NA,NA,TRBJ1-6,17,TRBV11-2,TGTGCCAGCAGCTTAGGAGTCGTGGTAGGGACGGCTTCACCCCTCCACTTT,CASSLGVVVGTASPLHF
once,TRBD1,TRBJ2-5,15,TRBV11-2,TGTGCCAGCAGCTCAGGGACAGGGGGCTTAGAGACCCAGTACTTC,CASSSGTGGLETQYF
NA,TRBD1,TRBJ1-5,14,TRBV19,TGTGCCAGTAGTATCGACAGGGATTATCAGCCCCAGCATTTT,CASSIDRDYQPQHF
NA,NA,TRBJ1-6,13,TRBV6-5,TGTGCCAGCAGTTACCTTGGGAATTCACCCCTCCACTTT,CASSYLGNSPLHF
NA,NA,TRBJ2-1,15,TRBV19,TGTGCCAGTAGCGCGTCGGCGGGGCCCTACAATGAGCAGTTCTTC,CASSASAGPYNEQFF
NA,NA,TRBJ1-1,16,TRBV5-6,TGTGCCAGCAGCTTGCGGGCCAGGGAATCGAACACTGAAGCTTTCTTT,CASSLRARESNTEAFF
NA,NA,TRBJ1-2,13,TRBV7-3,TGTGCCAGCAGCTTAACTGCCAGGGGTAGCTACACCTTC,CASSLTARGSYTF
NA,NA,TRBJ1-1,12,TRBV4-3,TGCGCCAGCAGCCAATCCAACACTGAAGCTTTCTTT,CASSQSNTEAFF
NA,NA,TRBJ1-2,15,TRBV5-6,TGTGCCAGCAGCTTGGCTAGGGGAGATTACTATGGCTACACCTTC,CASSLARGDYYGYTF
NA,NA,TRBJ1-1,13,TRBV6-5,TGTGCCACCTCCCGGGTGTCGGGCGCTGAAGCTTTCTTT,CATSRVSGAEAFF
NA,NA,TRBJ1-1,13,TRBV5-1,TGCGCCAGCAGCTTTGTCCAGGGCACTGAAGCTTTCTTT,CASSFVQGTEAFF
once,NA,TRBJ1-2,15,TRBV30,TGTGCCTGGAGTCGGCCCTGGTCCAATAACTATGGCTACACCTTC,CAWSRPWSNNYGYTF
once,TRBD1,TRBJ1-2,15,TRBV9,TGTGCCAGCAGCGTTTTGGGACAGTCAAACTATGGCTACACCTTC,CASSVLGQSNYGYTF
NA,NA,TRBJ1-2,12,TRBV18,TGTGCCAGTCGTTTGGACAGCTATGGCTACACCTTC,CASRLDSYGYTF
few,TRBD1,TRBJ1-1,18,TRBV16,TGTGCCAGCAGCCAATTGGCCGGACAGGGGGCGGGGAACACTGAAGCTTTCTTT,CASSQLAGQGAGNTEAFF
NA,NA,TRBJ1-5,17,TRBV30,TGTGCCTGGAGTGTACTTGGGTCCCCAGGGATGGGTCAGCCCCAGCATTTT,CAWSVLGSPGMGQPQHF
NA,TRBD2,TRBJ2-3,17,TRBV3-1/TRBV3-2,TGTGCCAGCAGCTCAGGAGCTTTAGCGGGGGGGCCAGATACGCAGTATTTT,CASSSGALAGGPDTQYF
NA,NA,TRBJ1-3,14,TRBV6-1,TGTGCCAGCAGTGAGGCAGGGGCCGGAAACACCATATATTTT,CASSEAGAGNTIYF
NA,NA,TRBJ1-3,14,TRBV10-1,TGCGCCAGCAGTGAGTCCCCTGGGAGAAACACCATATATTTT,CASSESPGRNTIYF
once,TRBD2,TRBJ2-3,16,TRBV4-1,TGCGCCAGCAGCCACGGACTAGCGGGGGGGCAAAATACGCAGTATTTT,CASSHGLAGGQNTQYF
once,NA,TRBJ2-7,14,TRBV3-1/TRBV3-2,TGTGCCAGCAGCCAACTGCCGATCTCCTACGAGCAGTACTTC,CASSQLPISYEQYF
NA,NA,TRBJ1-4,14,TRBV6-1,TGTGCCAGCAGTGAGCAGGGAACGAGTGAAAAACTGTTTTTT,CASSEQGTSEKLFF
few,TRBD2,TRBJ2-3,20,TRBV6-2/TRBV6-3,TGTGCCAGCAGTCCCCGGAGGGGAAAGATACGGCGGGGGACCACAGATACGCAGTATTTT,CASSPRRGKIRRGTTDTQYF
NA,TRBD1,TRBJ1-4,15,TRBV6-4,TGTGCCAGCAGCCGCCCAGGGGGCTCTAATGAAAAACTGTTTTTT,CASSRPGGSNEKLFF
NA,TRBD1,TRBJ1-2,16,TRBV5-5,TGTGCCAGCAGCCACCAACCCCCCGGGACAGGGACCGGCTACACCTTC,CASSHQPPGTGTGYTF
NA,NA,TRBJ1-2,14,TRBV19,TGTGCCAGTAGTATAACAGGGACCAACTATGGCTACACCTTC,CASSITGTNYGYTF
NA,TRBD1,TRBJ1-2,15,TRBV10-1,TGCGCCAGCAGTGAACCCGGGACAGAGTTTGATGGCTACACCTTC,CASSEPGTEFDGYTF
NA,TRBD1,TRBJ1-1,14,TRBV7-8,TGTGCCAGCAGCTACAGGGGGCTGAACACTGAAGCTTTCTTT,CASSYRGLNTEAFF
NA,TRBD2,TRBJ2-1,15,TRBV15,TGTGCCACCAGTAAACGGGGGGACTCCTACAATGAGCAGTTCTTC,CATSKRGDSYNEQFF
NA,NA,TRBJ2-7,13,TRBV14,TGTGCCAGCAGCCAAGATAGGAGGGGCGAGCAGTACTTC,CASSQDRRGEQYF
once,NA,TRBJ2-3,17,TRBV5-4,TGTGCCAGCAGCTTGCCGGTACAGGGTGAGGGCACAGATACGCAGTATTTT,CASSLPVQGEGTDTQYF
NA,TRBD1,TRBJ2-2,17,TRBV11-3,TGTGCCAGCAGCCCCCGGGACAGATACTCGAACACCGGGGAGCTGTTTTTT,CASSPRDRYSNTGELFF
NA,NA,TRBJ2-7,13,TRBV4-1,TGCGCCAGCAGCCAAGATGGTAGTTTTGAGCAGTACTTC,CASSQDGSFEQYF
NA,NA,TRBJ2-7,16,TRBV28,TGTGCCAGCAGTTTGGCATCGTCAGGCCGGACCTACGAGCAGTACTTC,CASSLASSGRTYEQYF
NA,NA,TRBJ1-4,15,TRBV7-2,TGTGCCAGCAGCTTAGATTCCGGAAGGGGGGAAAAACTGTTTTTT,CASSLDSGRGEKLFF
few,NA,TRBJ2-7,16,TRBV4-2,TGTGCCAGCAGCCTCAGAACAGGTTCGGGCTCCTACGAGCAGTACTTC,CASSLRTGSGSYEQYF
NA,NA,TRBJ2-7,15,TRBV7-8,TGTGCCAGCAGCTTAGCGCCAGGGAGCTCCTACGAGCAGTACTTC,CASSLAPGSSYEQYF
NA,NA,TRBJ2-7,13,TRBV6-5,TGTGCCAGCAGCCCCCGGAGGGATTACGAGCAGTACTTC,CASSPRRDYEQYF
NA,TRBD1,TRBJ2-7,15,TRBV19,TGTGCCAGTAGTATGGCGGGACAGGGGCAGAACGAGCAGTACTTC,CASSMAGQGQNEQYF